This record covers a single TCR beta chain. Its specificity is not known. This CDR3 has 14 amino acids. Germline V CDR1 and CDR2: SNHLY, FYNNEI. V lost 6 bases to trimming and J lost 3 bases; unmatched junction nucleotides: 5. This entry comes from a study of cytomegalovirus exposure and HLA in healthy donors. Primers included in the PCR were 60 Vbeta and 13 Jbeta primers. Produced via immunoSEQ multiplex PCR; TCRdb's table is partial and in-frame only. This sample carries some 180,000 clones, with approximately 6.9% going to the ten biggest clones. Study-wide results and limits: A few CMV-associated chains were confirmed in vitro to be specific for CMV antigens. There were some public TCRs occurring in many donors, but most TCR sequences were rare.

The source is a man aged 25 to 40 in good health and CMV-seronegative. The chain uses TRBV2 and TRBJ2-7; 10 nucleotides match TRBD2. Sequenced input: PBMCs. CDR3 DNA: TGTGCCAGCAGAATAGGGACTAGCGTCTACGAGCAGTACTTC. It is translated as CASRIGTSVYEQYF.